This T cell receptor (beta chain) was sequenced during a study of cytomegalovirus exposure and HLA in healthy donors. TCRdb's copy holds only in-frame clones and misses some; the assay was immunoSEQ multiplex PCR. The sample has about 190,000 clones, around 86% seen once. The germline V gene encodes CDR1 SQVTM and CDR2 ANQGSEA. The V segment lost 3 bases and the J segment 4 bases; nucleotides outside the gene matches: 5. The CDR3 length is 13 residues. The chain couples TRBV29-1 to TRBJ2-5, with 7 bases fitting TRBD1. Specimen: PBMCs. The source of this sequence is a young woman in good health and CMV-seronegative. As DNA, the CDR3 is TGCAGCGTTGAGCGAGGGGGCCGAGAGACCCAGTACTTC. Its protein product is CSVERGGRETQYF.